Given below is one T cell receptor beta chain in context. Attachment of unique molecular identifiers to individual cDNA molecules was performed. TCRdb processed the 5' RACE reads anew with MiXCR; each CDR3 protein has one entry. The top ten clones hold 4.4% of a sample with tens of thousands of distinct CDR3 sequences, approximately 12% of them seen once. These data come from a study of early T cells in non-severe SARS-CoV-2 infection. In the study overall: Sequencing used unsorted whole-blood bulk RNA, so chains lack pairing.

CDR3 length equals 15 residues. V lost 0 bases to trimming and J lost 2 bases; unmatched junction nucleotides: 0. Per the germline V gene, CDR1 is SGHNT and CDR2 is YENEEA. The sequence was obtained from an adult who was a healthcare worker with PCR-confirmed SARS-CoV-2 infection or an uninfected control (not recorded which). The genes are TRBV11-3 and TRBJ2-1, with 8 positions matching TRBD2. The sequenced sample was whole blood, obtained at baseline. DNA for the CDR3: TGTGCCAGCAGCTTAGACGGGAGGGCCTACAATGAGCAGTTCTTC. It encodes CASSLDGRAYNEQFF.